One sample yielded the 18 T cell receptor beta chains listed below, sequenced in a study of cytomegalovirus exposure and HLA in healthy donors. PCR primers comprised 60 Vbeta and 13 Jbeta primers. Here immunoSEQ multiplex PCR was the method, and the copy in TCRdb shows in-frame clones only, minus some. The profile shows under 150,000 clones, 80% of them singletons. Sequences were obtained from PBMCs. Receptors originate from a man aged 50-59 years in good health and CMV-seronegative.

The rearrangement joins TRBV5-6 to TRBJ1-1; D unresolved. The germline V and J ends were trimmed by 3 bases and 2 bases, with 8 bases remaining between them. The germline V gene encodes CDR1 SGHDT and CDR2 YYEEEE. This CDR3 has 13 residues. Here the CDR3 reads CASSYGSNTEAFF. The CDR3 coding sequence is TGTGCCAGCAGCTACGGGAGTAACACTGAAGCTTTCTTT.

The rearrangement joins TRBV2 to TRBJ1-5, with 10 bases that match TRBD1. Germline loops: CDR1 SNHLY, CDR2 FYNNEI. The CDR3 runs to 14 residues. V lost 6 bases to trimming and J lost 7 bases; unmatched junction nucleotides: 6. CDR3 nucleotide sequence: TGTGCCAGCAGAGGGGACAGGGGACACCAGCCCCAGCATTTT. This sequence encodes CASRGDRGHQPQHF.

The chain recombines TRBV7-3 with TRBJ1-5, with a weak D call TRBD1 (6 bases). The germline gives CDR1 SGHTA, CDR2 FQGTGA. V dropped 1 base and J dropped 5 bases, with 6 bases sitting between them. This CDR3 has 13 residues. CDR3 coding DNA: TGTGCCAGCAGCTTAAACAGGGATCAGCCCCAGCATTTT. Its translation is CASSLNRDQPQHF.

This clone came up a few times. The V call is TRBV10-1, the J call TRBJ2-7; 9 bases agree with TRBD2. Germline V lookup: CDR1 WNHNN, CDR2 SYGVQD (reference sequence). Trimming removed 0 bases from V and 3 bases from J; junction bases left unmatched: 0. CDR3 size: 14 residues. In DNA form, the CDR3 reads TGCGCCAGCAGTGAGTCTAGCGGGAGCTACGAGCAGTACTTC. It is translated as CASSESSGSYEQYF.

This clone has a handful of counts. This chain connects TRBV6-5 to TRBJ2-7; 8 positions match TRBD1. Per germline, CDR1 MNHEY and CDR2 SVGAGI. The CDR3 runs 14 residues. V lost 5 bases to trimming and J lost 3 bases; unmatched junction nucleotides: 6. The CDR3 DNA sequence: TGTGCCAGCAGTGACGACAGGGGAAACTACGAGCAGTACTTC. Its translation is CASSDDRGNYEQYF.

As to this clone: Other DNA sequences in this sample translate to the same CDR3. The chain couples TRBV7-2 to TRBJ1-5, with D tentatively TRBD1 (5 bases). Germline CDR1 is SGHTA and CDR2 is FQGNSA. The V gene lost 1 base and the J gene lost 7 bases, with 14 bases spanning the gap. CDR3 size: 15 residues. Here the CDR3 DNA reads TGTGCCAGCAGCTTAGTAGGGGTAACTGGCCAGCCCCAGCATTTT. This gives the protein CASSLVGVTGQPQHF.

V usage is TRBV19 and J usage is TRBJ1-2; weak D call: TRBD1 (5 bases). This CDR3 has 11 residues. Germline V gene sequence: CDR1 LNHDA, CDR2 SQIVND (reference sequence). With 9 bases removed from V and 4 bases from J, the gap between germline ends came to 9 bases. The CDR3 sequence: CASLGVYGYTF. As DNA, the CDR3 is TGTGCCAGCTTAGGGGTCTATGGCTACACCTTC.

V gene TRBV28 combines with J gene TRBJ2-5; D might be TRBD2 (7 bases). V lost 10 bases and J lost 0, with 18 bases in between. This CDR3 comprises 15 residues. Germline-derived CDR1 and CDR2 are MDHEN and SYDVKM. In nucleotides, the CDR3 is TGTGCCACCACCAAGGGGGGGGCGAACCAAGAGACCCAGTACTTC. Translation gives CATTKGGANQETQYF.

V and J are TRBV6-1 and TRBJ2-2, with 9 bases identical to TRBD1. The CDR3 length is 14 residues. Germline V gives CDR1 MNHNS, CDR2 SASEGT. With V trimmed by 7 bases and J by 5 bases, 5 bases remained unmatched. The CDR3 DNA sequence: TGTGCCAGCAATAGGGACAGGGTGACCGGGGAGCTGTTTTTT. Translation: CASNRDRVTGELFF.

CDR3: CASSWTGGNTGELFF. The CDR3 DNA reads as TGCGCCAGCAGCTGGACAGGGGGTAACACCGGGGAGCTGTTTTTT. This chain joins TRBV5-1 and TRBJ2-2; 10 positions agree with TRBD1. V shed 3 bases, J shed 2 bases, and the junction held 1 base outside the gene matches. CDR1 and CDR2 (germline): SGHRS, YFSETQ. This CDR3 contains 15 residues. Together with reference TRBV5-1 and TRBJ2-2, the CDR3 gives the full variable domain: KAGVTQTPRYLIKTRGQQVTLSCSPISGHRSVSWYQQTPGQGLQFLFEYFSETQRNKGNFPGRFSGRQFSNSRSEMNVSTLELGDSALYLCASSWTGGNTGELFFGEGSRLTVL.

V and J are TRBV5-1 and TRBJ1-5; weak D call: TRBD1 (5 bases). Deletions cut 0 bases from V and 1 base from J, with 14 bases between. The germline gives CDR1 SGHRS, CDR2 YFSETQ. The CDR3 is 17 residues long. CDR3 nucleotide sequence: TGCGCCAGCAGCTTGGGGGACGGGGGGGACAGCAATCAGCCCCAGCATTTT. Amino acid sequence: CASSLGDGGDSNQPQHF.

The chain is built from TRBV5-4 and TRBJ2-1, with TRBD1 matching over 7 bases. Germline lookup yields CDR1 SGHNT and CDR2 YYREEE (reference sequence). The CDR3 sequence is 15 residues long. The trim removed 0 bases at V and 8 bases at J, leaving 8 bases unmatched. The CDR3 DNA reads as TGTGCCAGCAGCTTGGTAGGGACAGACGGGTATGAGCAGTTCTTC. It is translated as CASSLVGTDGYEQFF.

The chain couples TRBV27 to TRBJ1-5, with 10 bases fitting TRBD1. The trim removed 5 bases at V and 2 bases at J, leaving 12 bases unmatched. This CDR3 has 18 residues. CDR1 MNHEY and CDR2 SMNVEV come from the germline V gene (reference sequence). CDR3 amino acids: CASSPRQGAFRGNQPQHF. The CDR3 DNA sequence: TGTGCCAGCAGTCCCCGACAGGGGGCTTTCAGGGGCAATCAGCCCCAGCATTTT.

The chain recombines TRBV6-1 with TRBJ2-4, with a weak D call TRBD2 (6 bases). Trimming took off 1 base at V and 4 bases at J, with 14 bases between the two ends. There are 16 residues in the CDR3. Germline CDR1 reads MNHNS; CDR2 reads SASEGT. The CDR3 sequence: CASSEGVGGGKNIQYF. DNA of the CDR3: TGTGCCAGCAGTGAAGGGGTCGGGGGAGGTAAAAACATTCAGTACTTC.

The chain has TRBV29-1 and TRBJ2-7, with D perhaps TRBD1 (5 bases). Germline CDR1 SQVTM, CDR2 ANQGSEA. Trimming pared 6 bases from V and 2 bases from J, leaving 8 bases between. This CDR3 comprises 11 residues. This CDR3 reads CSVSDTYEQYF. The DNA of the CDR3 is TGCAGCGTCTCGGACACCTACGAGCAGTACTTC.

The rearrangement uses TRBV5-1 and TRBJ2-7; the D gene is possibly TRBD1 (5 bases). V was pared by 0 bases and J by 3 bases, with 10 bases between. CDR1 is SGHRS, CDR2 YFSETQ, per germline. There are 14 residues in the CDR3. For the CDR3, the DNA is TGCGCCAGCAGCTTGGATGGGGCTGGCTACGAGCAGTACTTC. Protein: CASSLDGAGYEQYF.

This chain connects TRBV13 to TRBJ1-1, with 7 bases fitting TRBD1. V lost 5 bases to trimming and J lost 4 bases; unmatched junction nucleotides: 7. Germline V CDR1 and CDR2: PRHDT, FYEKMQ (reference sequence). This CDR3 spans 14 amino acids. The CDR3 sequence: CASSQNQGGTEAFF. As DNA, the CDR3 is TGTGCCAGCAGCCAAAACCAGGGGGGCACTGAAGCTTTCTTT.

DNA for the CDR3: TGTGCCAGCGGGACAGAGAACCTACCACCCCTCCACTTT. Translating it yields CASGTENLPPLHF. The chain links TRBV7-9 to TRBJ1-6, with 7 nucleotides matching TRBD1. With V trimmed by 8 bases and J by 11 bases, 9 bases remained unmatched. CDR3 length: 13 residues. Per the germline V gene, CDR1 is SEHNR and CDR2 is FQNEAQ (reference sequence). The variable domain in full, with the rest retrieved from reference TRBV7-9 and TRBJ1-6, is DTGVSQNPRHKITKRGQNVTFRCDPISEHNRLYWYRQTLGQGPEFLTYFQNEAQLEKSRLLSDRFSAERPKGSFSTLEIQRTEQGDSAMYLCASGTENLPPLHFGNGTRLTVT.